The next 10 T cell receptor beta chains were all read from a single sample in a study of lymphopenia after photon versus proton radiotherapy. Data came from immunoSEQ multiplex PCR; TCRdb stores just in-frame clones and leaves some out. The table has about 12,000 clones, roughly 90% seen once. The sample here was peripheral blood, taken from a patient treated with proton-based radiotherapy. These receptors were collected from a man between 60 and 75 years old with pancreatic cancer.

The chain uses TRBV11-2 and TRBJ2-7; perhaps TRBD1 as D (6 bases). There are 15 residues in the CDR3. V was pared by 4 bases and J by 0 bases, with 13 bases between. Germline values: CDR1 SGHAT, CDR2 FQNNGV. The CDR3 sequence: CASSSQGWVSYEQYF. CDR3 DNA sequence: TGTGCCAGCAGCTCCCAGGGGTGGGTCTCCTACGAGCAGTACTTC. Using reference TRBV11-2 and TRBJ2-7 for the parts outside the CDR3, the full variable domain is EAGVAQSPRYKIIEKRQSVAFWCNPISGHATLYWYQQILGQGPKLLIQFQNNGVVDDSQLPKDRFSAERLKGVDSTLKIQPAKLEDSAVYLCASSSQGWVSYEQYFGPGTRLTVT.

The CDR3: CASSFTLDRGSSGYTF. CDR3 sequence (DNA): TGCGCCAGCAGCTTTACTTTGGACAGGGGATCGTCCGGCTACACCTTC. The chain carries TRBV5-1 and TRBJ1-2; TRBD1 matches 9 bases. The junction had 13 bases not matched to a gene; V was cut back by 2 bases and J by 8 bases. This CDR3 is built from 16 residues. The V gene's germline CDR1 is SGHRS and CDR2 YFSETQ.

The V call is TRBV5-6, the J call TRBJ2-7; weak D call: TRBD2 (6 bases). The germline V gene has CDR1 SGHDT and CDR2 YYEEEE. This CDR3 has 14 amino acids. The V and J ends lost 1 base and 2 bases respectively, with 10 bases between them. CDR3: CASSLWPGAYEQYF. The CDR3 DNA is TGTGCCAGCAGCTTGTGGCCGGGGGCCTACGAGCAGTACTTC.

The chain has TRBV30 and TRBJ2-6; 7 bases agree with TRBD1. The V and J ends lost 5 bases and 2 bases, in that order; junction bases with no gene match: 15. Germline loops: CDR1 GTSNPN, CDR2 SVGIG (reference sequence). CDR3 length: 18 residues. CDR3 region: CAWRPLETGRTGANVLTF. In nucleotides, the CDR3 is TGTGCCTGGCGCCCCCTTGAGACAGGGCGTACTGGGGCCAACGTCCTGACTTTC.

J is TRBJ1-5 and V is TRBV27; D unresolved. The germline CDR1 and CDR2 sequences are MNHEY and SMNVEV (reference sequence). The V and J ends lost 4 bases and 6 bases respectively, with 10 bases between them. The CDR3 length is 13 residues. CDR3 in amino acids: CASSSRPTQPQHF. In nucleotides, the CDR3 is TGTGCCAGCAGTTCTAGGCCAACTCAGCCCCAGCATTTT.

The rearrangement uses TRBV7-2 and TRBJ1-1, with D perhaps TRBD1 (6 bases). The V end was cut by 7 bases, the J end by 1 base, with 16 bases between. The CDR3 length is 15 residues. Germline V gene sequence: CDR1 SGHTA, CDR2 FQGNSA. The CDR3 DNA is TGTGCCAGCAAGCGAGGGGGGATCCCGAACACTGAAGCTTTCTTT. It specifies CASKRGGIPNTEAFF.

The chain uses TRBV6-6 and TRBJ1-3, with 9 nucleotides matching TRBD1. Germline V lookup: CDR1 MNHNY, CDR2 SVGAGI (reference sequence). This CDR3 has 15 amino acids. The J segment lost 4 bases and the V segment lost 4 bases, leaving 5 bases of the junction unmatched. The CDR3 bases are TGTGCCAGCAGTTCCCTGGACAGGGGAGGAAACACCATATATTTT. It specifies CASSSLDRGGNTIYF.

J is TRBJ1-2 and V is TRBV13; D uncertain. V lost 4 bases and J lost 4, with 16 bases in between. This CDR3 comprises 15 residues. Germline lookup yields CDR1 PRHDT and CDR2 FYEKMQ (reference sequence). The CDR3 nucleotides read TGTGCCAGCAGCTCTCTTAACGAAAGGACCTATGGCTACACCTTC. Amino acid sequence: CASSSLNERTYGYTF. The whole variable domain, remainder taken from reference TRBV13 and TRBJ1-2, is AAGVIQSPRHLIKEKRETATLKCYPIPRHDTVYWYQQGPGQDPQFLISFYEKMQSDKGSIPDRFSAQQFSDYHSELNMSSLELGDSALYFCASSSLNERTYGYTFGSGTRLTVV.

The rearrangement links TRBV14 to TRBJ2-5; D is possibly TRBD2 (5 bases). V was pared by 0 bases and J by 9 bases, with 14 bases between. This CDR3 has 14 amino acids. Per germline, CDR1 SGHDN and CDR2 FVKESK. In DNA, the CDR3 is TGTGCCAGCAGCCAAGAAGCGGCTTTTAGGCCCCAGTACTTC. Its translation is CASSQEAAFRPQYF.

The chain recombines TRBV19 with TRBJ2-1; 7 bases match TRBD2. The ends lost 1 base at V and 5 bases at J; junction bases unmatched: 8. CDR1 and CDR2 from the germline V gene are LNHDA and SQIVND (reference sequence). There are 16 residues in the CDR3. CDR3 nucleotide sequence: TGTGCCAGTAGTATAGGGATGGGAGGGTTAAACAATGAGCAGTTCTTC. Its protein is CASSIGMGGLNNEQFF.